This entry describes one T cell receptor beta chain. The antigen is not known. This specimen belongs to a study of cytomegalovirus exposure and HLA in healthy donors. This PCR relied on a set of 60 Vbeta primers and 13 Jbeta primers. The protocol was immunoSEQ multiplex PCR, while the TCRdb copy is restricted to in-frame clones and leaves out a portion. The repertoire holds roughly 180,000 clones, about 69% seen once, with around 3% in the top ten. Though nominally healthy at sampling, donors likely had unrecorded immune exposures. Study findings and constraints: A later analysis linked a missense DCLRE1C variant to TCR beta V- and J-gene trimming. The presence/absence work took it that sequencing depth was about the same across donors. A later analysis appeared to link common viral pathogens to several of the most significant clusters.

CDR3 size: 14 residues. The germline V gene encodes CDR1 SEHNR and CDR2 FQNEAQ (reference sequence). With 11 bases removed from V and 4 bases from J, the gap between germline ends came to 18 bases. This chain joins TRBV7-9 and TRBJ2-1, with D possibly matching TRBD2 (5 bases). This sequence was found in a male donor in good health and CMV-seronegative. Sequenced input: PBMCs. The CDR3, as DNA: TGTGCCGGCCAGCTCGAGGGCAGATACAATGAGCAGTTCTTC. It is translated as CAGQLEGRYNEQFF.